This T cell receptor beta chain was observed in a study of identical twins. Trimming at V came to 9 bases and at J to 0 bases, leaving 2 bases not matched to a gene. The germline gives CDR1 KGHDR, CDR2 SFDVKD. This CDR3 spans 13 amino acids. This clonotype has more than one count but fewer than ten. A single record per CDR3 protein comes from TCRdb applying MiXCR to the 5' RACE reads. The table includes about 900,000 distinct CDR3 sequences, 9% to 15% detected once. These same data were also listed under a study on yellow fever vaccine responses in identical twins.

This receptor was identified in a woman aged 18-29 years in good health. Sequencing was carried out using PBMCs. This rearrangement joins TRBV24-1 to TRBJ2-3; TRBD1 agrees at 7 bases. CDR3 protein: CATGTASTDTQYF. Here the CDR3 DNA reads TGTGCCACCGGGACAGCTAGCACAGATACGCAGTATTTT.